This TCR beta chain was sequenced in a study of blood T cell repertoires in COVID-19. Study in general: From T cells, B-cell-depleted T cells, or PBMCs came the material, which was cDNA or gDNA.

There are 13 residues in the CDR3. Germline V CDR1 and CDR2: SGHAT, FQDESV (reference sequence). V was cut by 1 base and J by 7 bases, with 10 bases left in between. How the authors handled the data: The assay estimated nucleated cells by amplifying reference gene primers. Profiling relied on immunoSEQ multiplex PCR, and the TCRdb table lists in-frame clones only, not all of them. That table gives V, J and clone size, and the DNA gave D and trimming. The sample records roughly 84,000 clones, about 71% being singletons. This clone was counted a single time. The J gene is TRBJ1-1, the V gene TRBV11-1, with a tentative D call TRBD1 (6 bases). The sample consisted of peripheral blood. The source of this sequence is a woman between 45 and 60 years old with acute or convalescent COVID-19. CDR3 DNA sequence: TGTGCCAGCAGCTTAGGAACAGGGCGTGAAGCTTTCTTT. It yields the protein CASSLGTGREAFF.